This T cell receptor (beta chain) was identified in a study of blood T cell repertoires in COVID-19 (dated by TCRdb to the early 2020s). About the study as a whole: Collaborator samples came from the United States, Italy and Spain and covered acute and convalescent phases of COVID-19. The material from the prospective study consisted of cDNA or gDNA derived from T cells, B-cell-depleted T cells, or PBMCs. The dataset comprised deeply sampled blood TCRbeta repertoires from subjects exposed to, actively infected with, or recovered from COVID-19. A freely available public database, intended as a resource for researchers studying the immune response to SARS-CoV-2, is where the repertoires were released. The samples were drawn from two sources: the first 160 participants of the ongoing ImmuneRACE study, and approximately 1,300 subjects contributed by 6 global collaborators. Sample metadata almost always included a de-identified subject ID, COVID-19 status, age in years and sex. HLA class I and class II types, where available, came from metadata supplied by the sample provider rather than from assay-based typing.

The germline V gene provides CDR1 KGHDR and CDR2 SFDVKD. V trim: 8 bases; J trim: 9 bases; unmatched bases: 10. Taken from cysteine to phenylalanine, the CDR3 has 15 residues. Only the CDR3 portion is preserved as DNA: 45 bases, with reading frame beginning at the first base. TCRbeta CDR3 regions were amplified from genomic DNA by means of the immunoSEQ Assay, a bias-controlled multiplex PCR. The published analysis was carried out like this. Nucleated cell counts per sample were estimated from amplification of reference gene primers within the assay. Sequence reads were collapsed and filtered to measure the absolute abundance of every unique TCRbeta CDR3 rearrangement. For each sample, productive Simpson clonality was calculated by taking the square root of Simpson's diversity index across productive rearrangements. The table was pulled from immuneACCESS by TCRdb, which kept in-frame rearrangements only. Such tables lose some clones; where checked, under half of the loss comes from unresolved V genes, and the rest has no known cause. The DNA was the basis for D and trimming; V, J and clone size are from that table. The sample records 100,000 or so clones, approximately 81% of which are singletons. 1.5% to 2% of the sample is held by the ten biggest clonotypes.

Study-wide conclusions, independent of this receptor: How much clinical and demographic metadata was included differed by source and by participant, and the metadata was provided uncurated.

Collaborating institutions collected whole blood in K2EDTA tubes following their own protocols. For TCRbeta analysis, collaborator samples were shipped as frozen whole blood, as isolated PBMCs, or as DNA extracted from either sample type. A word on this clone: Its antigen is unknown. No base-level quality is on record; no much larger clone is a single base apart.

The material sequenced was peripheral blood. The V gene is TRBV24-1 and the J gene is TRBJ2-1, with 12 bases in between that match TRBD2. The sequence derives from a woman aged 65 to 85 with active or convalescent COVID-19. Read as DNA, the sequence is TGTGCCACCATCAAGACTAGCGGGAGTATCCCTGAGCAGTTCTTC. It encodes CATIKTSGSIPEQFF.